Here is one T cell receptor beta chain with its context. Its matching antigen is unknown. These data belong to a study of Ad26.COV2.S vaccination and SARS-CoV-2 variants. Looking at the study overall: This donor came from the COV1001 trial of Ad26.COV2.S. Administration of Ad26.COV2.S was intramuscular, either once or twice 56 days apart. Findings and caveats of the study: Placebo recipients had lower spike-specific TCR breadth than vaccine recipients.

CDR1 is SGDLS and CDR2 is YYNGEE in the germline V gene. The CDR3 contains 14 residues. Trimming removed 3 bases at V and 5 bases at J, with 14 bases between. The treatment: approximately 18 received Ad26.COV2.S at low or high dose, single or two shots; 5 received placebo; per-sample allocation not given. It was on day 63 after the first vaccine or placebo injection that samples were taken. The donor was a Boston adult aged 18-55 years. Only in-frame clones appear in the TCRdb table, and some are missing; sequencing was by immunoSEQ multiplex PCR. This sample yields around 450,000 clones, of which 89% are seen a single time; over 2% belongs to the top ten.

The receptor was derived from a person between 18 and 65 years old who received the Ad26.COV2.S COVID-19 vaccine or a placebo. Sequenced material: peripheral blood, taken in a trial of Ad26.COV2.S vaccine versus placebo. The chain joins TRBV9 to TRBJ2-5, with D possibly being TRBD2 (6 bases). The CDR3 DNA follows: TGTGCCAGCAGCGCAAGCCTTGCGGGGGAGACCCAGTACTTC. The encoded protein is CASSASLAGETQYF.